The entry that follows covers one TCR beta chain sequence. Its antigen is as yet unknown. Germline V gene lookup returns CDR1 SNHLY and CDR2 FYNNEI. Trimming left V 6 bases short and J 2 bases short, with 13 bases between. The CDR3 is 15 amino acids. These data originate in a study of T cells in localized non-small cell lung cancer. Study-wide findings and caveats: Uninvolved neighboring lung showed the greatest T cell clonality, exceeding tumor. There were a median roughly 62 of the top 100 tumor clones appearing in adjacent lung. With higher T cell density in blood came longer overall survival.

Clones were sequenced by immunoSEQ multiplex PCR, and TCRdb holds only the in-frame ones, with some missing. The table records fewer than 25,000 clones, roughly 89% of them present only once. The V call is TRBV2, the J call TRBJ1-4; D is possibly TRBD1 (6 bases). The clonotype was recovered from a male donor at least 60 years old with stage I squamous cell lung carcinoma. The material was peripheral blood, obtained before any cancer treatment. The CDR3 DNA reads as TGTGCCAGCAGCAGTGCTGGACAGACTAATGAAAAACTGTTTTTT. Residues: CASSSAGQTNEKLFF.